Listed below are T cell receptor beta chains from one sample, sequenced in a study of tumor-infiltrating lymphocytes in localized non-small cell lung cancer. Sequencing was performed with immunoSEQ multiplex PCR; in TCRdb, only in-frame clones are kept and a portion is missing. The sample includes 6,000 to 9,000 clones, 65% to 75% of them seen just once. Input material: lung tumor tissue. The source is a human donor with non-small cell lung cancer. The CDR3 runs from the conserved cysteine through the conserved F or W. A D gene is named only where the DNA matches it firmly. The size field is filled for only some rows; it gives once, few, many or a size class.

clone size	D gene	V gene	CDR3 length	J gene	CDR3 protein	CDR3 DNA
.	TRBD2	TRBV4-2	16	TRBJ2-7	CASSRMRGGESYEQYF	TGTGCCAGCAGCCGTATGCGGGGGGGAGAGTCCTACGAGCAGTACTTC
.	TRBD1	TRBV7-2	16	TRBJ1-3	CASSSVGTGAGNTIYF	TGTGCCAGCAGCTCCGTAGGGACAGGGGCTGGAAACACCATATATTTT
.	.	TRBV19	15	TRBJ1-2	CANSNQPGRSFGYTF	TGTGCCAATAGTAATCAGCCGGGACGGAGTTTCGGCTACACCTTC
.	.	TRBV5-4	14	TRBJ2-3	CASSLGATVDTQYF	TGTGCCAGCAGCTTGGGAGCTACCGTAGATACGCAGTATTTT
.	TRBD1	TRBV15	15	TRBJ1-3	CATSRDRASGNTIYF	TGTGCCACCAGCAGGGACAGGGCCTCTGGAAACACCATATATTTT
.	.	TRBV19	13	TRBJ1-1	CASSEALNTEAFF	TGTGCCAGTAGTGAGGCACTAAACACTGAAGCTTTCTTT
.	.	TRBV10-1	14	TRBJ1-1	CASSKGGLSAEAFF	TGCGCCAGCAGTAAAGGAGGCCTCTCGGCTGAAGCTTTCTTT
once	TRBD1	TRBV7-2	15	TRBJ2-2	CASSLGTGQGRELFF	TGTGCCAGCAGCTTAGGGACGGGACAGGGCCGGGAGCTGTTTTTT
.	TRBD1	TRBV10-3	14	TRBJ2-7	CAISRTGQHYEQYF	TGTGCCATCAGTAGGACAGGACAGCACTACGAGCAGTACTTC
.	.	TRBV5-1	13	TRBJ1-1	CASSNPDRREAFF	TGCGCCAGCAGCAACCCGGACAGACGTGAGGCTTTCTTT
large	.	TRBV27	14	TRBJ1-5	CASSPHTGGQPQHF	TGTGCCAGCAGTCCCCACACGGGCGGTCAGCCCCAGCATTTT
.	.	TRBV7-8	15	TRBJ2-3	CASSLRTQGEGTQYF	TGTGCCAGCAGCTTGCGAACCCAGGGGGAGGGTACGCAGTATTTT
.	.	TRBV2	13	TRBJ2-7	CASTWFSSYEQYF	TGTGCCAGCACTTGGTTTTCCTCCTACGAGCAGTACTTC
.	TRBD1	TRBV6-6	16	TRBJ1-4	CASSYEISRGEEKLFF	TGTGCCAGCAGTTACGAGATATCCAGGGGGGAGGAAAAACTGTTTTTT
.	TRBD2	TRBV6-5	12	TRBJ2-3	CAGGGGTDTQYF	TGTGCCGGGGGGGGAGGGACAGATACGCAGTATTTT
.	.	TRBV6-5	14	TRBJ1-6	CASSSEHGASPLHF	TGTGCCAGCAGTTCCGAGCACGGGGCCTCACCCCTCCACTTT
few	.	TRBV11-2	15	TRBJ1-4	CASSLGWLRDEKLFF	TGTGCCAGCAGCTTAGGGTGGCTTCGGGATGAAAAACTGTTTTTT
few	.	TRBV4-1	17	TRBJ2-2	CASSQDKRGGNTGELFF	TGCGCCAGCAGCCAAGATAAGAGGGGAGGGAACACCGGGGAGCTGTTTTTT
.	TRBD1	TRBV5-5	14	TRBJ2-7	CASSLTGGNYEQYF	TGTGCCAGCAGCTTGACAGGGGGCAACTACGAGCAGTACTTC
.	TRBD1	TRBV29-1	15	TRBJ1-1	CSVEAPGTGEAEAFF	TGCAGCGTTGAAGCCCCAGGGACAGGGGAGGCTGAAGCTTTCTTT
.	TRBD2	TRBV5-4	15	TRBJ2-3	CASSLGLAVTDTQYF	TGTGCCAGCAGCTTGGGACTAGCGGTCACAGATACGCAGTATTTT
.	TRBD1	TRBV27	15	TRBJ1-4	CASSLLGQGSEKLFF	TGTGCCAGCAGTTTATTGGGACAGGGGAGTGAAAAACTGTTTTTT
once	TRBD2	TRBV10-3	16	TRBJ2-1	CASSLPNSGGRDEQFF	TGTGCCAGCAGTTTACCGAATAGCGGGGGGAGGGATGAGCAGTTCTTC